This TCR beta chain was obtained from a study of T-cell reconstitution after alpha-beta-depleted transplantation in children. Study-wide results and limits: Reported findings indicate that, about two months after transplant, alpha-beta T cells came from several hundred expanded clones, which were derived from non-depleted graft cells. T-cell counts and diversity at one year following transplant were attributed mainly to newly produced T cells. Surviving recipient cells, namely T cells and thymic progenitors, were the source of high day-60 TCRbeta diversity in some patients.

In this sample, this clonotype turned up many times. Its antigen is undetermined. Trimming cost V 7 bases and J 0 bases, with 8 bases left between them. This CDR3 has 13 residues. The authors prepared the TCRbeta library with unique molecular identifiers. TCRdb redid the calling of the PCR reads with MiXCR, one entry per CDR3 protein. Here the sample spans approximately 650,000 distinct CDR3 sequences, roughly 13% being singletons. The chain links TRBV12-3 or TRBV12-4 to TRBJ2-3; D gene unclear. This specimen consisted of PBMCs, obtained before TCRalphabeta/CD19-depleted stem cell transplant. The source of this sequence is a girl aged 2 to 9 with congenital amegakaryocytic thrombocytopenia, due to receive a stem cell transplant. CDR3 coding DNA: TGTGCCAGCACCTTGGCCAGCACAGATACGCAGTATTTT. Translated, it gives CASTLASTDTQYF.